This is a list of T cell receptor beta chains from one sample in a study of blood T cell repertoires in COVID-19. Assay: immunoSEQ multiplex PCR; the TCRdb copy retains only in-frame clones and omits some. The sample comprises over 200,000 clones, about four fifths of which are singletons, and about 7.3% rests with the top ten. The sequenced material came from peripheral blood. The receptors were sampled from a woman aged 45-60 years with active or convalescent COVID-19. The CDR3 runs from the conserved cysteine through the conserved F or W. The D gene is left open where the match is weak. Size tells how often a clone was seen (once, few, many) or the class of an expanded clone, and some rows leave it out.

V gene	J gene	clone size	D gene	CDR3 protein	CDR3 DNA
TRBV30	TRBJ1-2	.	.	CAWSPQSSGYTF	TGTGCCTGGAGTCCTCAGTCCTCTGGCTACACCTTC
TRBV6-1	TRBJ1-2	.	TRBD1	CASSADRGPANYGYTF	TGTGCCAGCAGTGCGGACAGGGGCCCCGCTAACTATGGCTACACCTTC
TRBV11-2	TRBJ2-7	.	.	CASSLHRGGEQYF	TGTGCCAGCAGCCTACACAGGGGAGGCGAGCAGTACTTC
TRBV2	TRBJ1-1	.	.	CASFPAGANTEAFF	TGTGCCAGCTTCCCCGCAGGGGCGAACACTGAAGCTTTCTTT
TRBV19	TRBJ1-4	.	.	CASSIQTASNEKLFF	TGTGCCAGTAGTATCCAGACAGCGTCTAATGAAAAACTGTTTTTT
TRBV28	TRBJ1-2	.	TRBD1	CASNLDRGYNYGYTF	TGTGCCAGCAATCTCGACAGGGGCTATAACTATGGCTACACCTTC
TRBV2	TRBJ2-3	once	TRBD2	CASSEALAGGPSTDTQYF	TGTGCCAGCAGTGAAGCCCTAGCGGGGGGTCCTAGCACAGATACGCAGTATTTT
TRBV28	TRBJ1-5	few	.	CASTLQGRGPQHF	TGTGCCAGCACCTTACAAGGTCGGGGTCCTCAGCATTTT
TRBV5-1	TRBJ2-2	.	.	CASSLVSGMPGELFF	TGCGCCAGCAGCTTGGTCTCAGGGATGCCCGGGGAGCTGTTTTTT
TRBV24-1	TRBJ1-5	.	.	CATSDSRTGNQPQHF	TGTGCCACCAGTGATTCTCGCACAGGGAATCAGCCCCAGCATTTT
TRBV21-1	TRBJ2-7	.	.	CASSKWTSGGTYEQYF	TGTGCCAGCAGCAAATGGACTAGCGGGGGGACCTACGAGCAGTACTTC
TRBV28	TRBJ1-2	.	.	CASSPPAGGRDGYTF	TGTGCCAGCAGTCCCCCGGCGGGGGGACGGGATGGCTACACCTTC
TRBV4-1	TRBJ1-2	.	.	CASSQGQGGLGYTF	TGCGCCAGCAGCCAAGGTCAGGGAGGCCTTGGCTACACCTTC
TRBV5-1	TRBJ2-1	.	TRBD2	CASSSRTSGNNEQFF	TGCGCCAGCAGCTCTCGGACTAGCGGGAACAATGAGCAGTTCTTC
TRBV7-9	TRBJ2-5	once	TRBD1	CASSSRGDRGRETQYF	TGTGCCAGCAGCTCCCGGGGGGACAGGGGGCGAGAGACCCAGTACTTC
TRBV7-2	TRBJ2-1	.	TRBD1	CASSGYGTGNNEQFF	TGTGCCAGCAGCGGGTACGGGACAGGGAATAATGAGCAGTTCTTC
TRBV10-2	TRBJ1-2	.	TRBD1	CATHPGTGGYTF	TGCGCCACTCACCCTGGGACAGGCGGCTACACCTTC
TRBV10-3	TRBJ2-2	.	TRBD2	CATGGERAGELFF	TGTGCCACCGGGGGGGAGAGAGCCGGGGAGCTGTTTTTT
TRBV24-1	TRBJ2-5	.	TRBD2	CATSDGGLGETQYF	TGTGCCACCAGTGATGGGGGACTAGGAGAGACCCAGTACTTC
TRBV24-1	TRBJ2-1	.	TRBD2	CATSDSLAGGDEQFF	TGTGCCACCAGTGATTCGCTAGCGGGGGGCGATGAGCAGTTCTTC
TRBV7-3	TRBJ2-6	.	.	CASSLRGGALGGANVLTF	TGTGCCAGCAGCTTAAGAGGGGGTGCCTTGGGTGGGGCCAACGTCCTGACTTTC
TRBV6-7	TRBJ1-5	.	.	CAPPLGSRNQPQHF	TGTGCTCCGCCTTTAGGGAGTCGCAATCAGCCCCAGCATTTT
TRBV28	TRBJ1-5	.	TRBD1	CASSTGQGGNQPQHF	TGTGCCAGCAGTACGGGACAGGGTGGAAATCAGCCCCAGCATTTT
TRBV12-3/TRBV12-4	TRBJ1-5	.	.	CASSTTLRGPQHF	TGTGCCAGCAGTACAACCCTAAGGGGGCCCCAGCATTTT
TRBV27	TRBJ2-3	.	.	CASSGLASTDTQYF	TGTGCCAGCTCCGGACTCGCTAGCACAGATACGCAGTATTTT
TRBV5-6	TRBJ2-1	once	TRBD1	CASTQAGGYNEQFF	TGTGCCAGCACTCAAGCAGGGGGCTACAATGAGCAGTTCTTC
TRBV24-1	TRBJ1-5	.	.	CATSDRPGLVWHF	TGTGCCACCAGTGACCGCCCAGGGTTAGTCTGGCATTTT
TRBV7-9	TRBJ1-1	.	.	CASSLVTAEAFF	TGTGCCAGCAGCTTAGTGACAGCTGAAGCTTTCTTT
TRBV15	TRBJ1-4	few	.	CATSPQREKLFF	TGTGCCACCAGCCCCCAGAGGGAAAAACTGTTTTTT
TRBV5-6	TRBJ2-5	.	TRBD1	CATYRGKAETQYF	TGTGCCACTTACAGGGGGAAAGCGGAGACCCAGTACTTC
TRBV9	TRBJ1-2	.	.	CASSVDSSNYGYTF	TGTGCCAGCAGCGTCGACAGTTCAAACTATGGCTACACCTTC
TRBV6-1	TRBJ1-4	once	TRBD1	CASSEGTGQGNEKLFF	TGTGCCAGCAGTGAAGGAACGGGACAGGGGAATGAAAAACTGTTTTTT
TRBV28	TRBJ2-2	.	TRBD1	CASSSRDRVTGELFF	TGTGCCAGCAGTTCCCGGGACAGGGTCACCGGGGAGCTGTTTTTT
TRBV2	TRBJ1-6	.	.	CASRGSSNSPLHF	TGTGCCAGCAGGGGCAGTTCCAATTCACCCCTCCACTTT
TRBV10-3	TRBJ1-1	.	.	CAISELTEAFF	TGTGCCATCAGTGAACTGACTGAAGCTTTCTTT
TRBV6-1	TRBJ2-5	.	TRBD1	CASSDTGVETQYF	TGTGCCAGCAGTGATACAGGGGTAGAGACCCAGTACTTC
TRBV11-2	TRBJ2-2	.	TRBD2	CASSLVAGGPFGELFF	TGTGCCAGCAGCTTGGTAGCGGGAGGGCCGTTCGGGGAGCTGTTTTTT
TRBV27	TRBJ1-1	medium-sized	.	CAGSRGNTEAFF	TGTGCCGGATCCAGGGGTAACACTGAAGCTTTCTTT
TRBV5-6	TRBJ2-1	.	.	CASSDTGTGVGEQFF	TGTGCCAGCAGCGACACCGGGACGGGGGTCGGTGAGCAGTTCTTC
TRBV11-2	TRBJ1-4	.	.	CASSHRAGPNEKLFF	TGTGCCAGCAGCCATCGGGCAGGGCCTAATGAAAAACTGTTTTTT